The rows below give T cell receptor beta chains drawn from one sample of a study of cytomegalovirus exposure and HLA in healthy donors. Here immunoSEQ multiplex PCR was the method, and the copy in TCRdb shows in-frame clones only, minus some. Found here are about 100,000 clones, 60% to 80% of them singletons; the top ten hold under 20%. What was sequenced was PBMCs. Receptors were obtained from an older woman in good health and CMV-seropositive. CDR3s include the opening cysteine and the closing phenylalanine or tryptophan. The D gene is left open where the match is weak. Part of the rows lack a size; the others show once, few, many or a class for expanded clones.

NA,TRBJ2-7,TRBD1,TRBV6-1,TGTGCCAGCAGTGCTGGGACAGCAAGCTCCTACGAGCAGTACTTC,CASSAGTASSYEQYF
once,TRBJ2-2,TRBD1,TRBV29-1,TGCAGCGTTGGAGGGGGCGCAGGTAGCACCGGGGAGCTGTTTTTT,CSVGGGAGSTGELFF
few,TRBJ1-3,TRBD1,TRBV7-9,TGTGCCAGCAGCCCTTGGACAGGGGGCTCTGGAAACACCATATATTTT,CASSPWTGGSGNTIYF
NA,TRBJ2-3,TRBD1,TRBV28,TGTGCCAGCTCGGGACAGGGGGGCCGTAGCACAGATACGCAGTATTTT,CASSGQGGRSTDTQYF
once,TRBJ1-2,NA,TRBV2,TGTGCCAGCACTAGACAGGTAAACTTCGAGGGCTACACCTTC,CASTRQVNFEGYTF
NA,TRBJ2-5,TRBD2,TRBV5-1,TGCGCCAGCAGCTCGGGACTAGCGGGAGAGACCCAGTACTTC,CASSSGLAGETQYF
NA,TRBJ2-2,NA,TRBV2,TGTGCCAGCAGGGGCCCCGAGCTGTTCAACACCGGGGAGCTGTTTTTT,CASRGPELFNTGELFF
NA,TRBJ1-5,NA,TRBV6-1,TGTGCCAGCAGTGAACGCCCGGGCAATCAGCCCCAGCATTTT,CASSERPGNQPQHF
NA,TRBJ2-3,TRBD2,TRBV10-2,TGCGCCAGCAGTGGGGACTATTTTAGCACAGATACGCAGTATTTT,CASSGDYFSTDTQYF
NA,TRBJ2-2,NA,TRBV5-1,TGCGCCAGCAGCCCCCCCTCGCTAGCGTTATCCGGGGAGCTGTTTTTT,CASSPPSLALSGELFF
NA,TRBJ2-3,NA,TRBV4-1,TGCGCCAGCAGCTCAAGGGGTTCAGGATTTGGCGATACGCAGTATTTT,CASSSRGSGFGDTQYF
NA,TRBJ2-7,TRBD1,TRBV5-1,TGCGCCAGCAGCTTGGGATTTTCGGGACAGGGATACGAGCAGTACTTC,CASSLGFSGQGYEQYF
NA,TRBJ1-5,TRBD1,TRBV28,TGTGCCAGCAGTTTAGGGGGACAGGGTTCTCAGCCCCAGCATTTT,CASSLGGQGSQPQHF
NA,TRBJ2-2,NA,TRBV5-1,TGCGCCAGCAGCCCGGGGAACACCGGGGAGCTGTTTTTT,CASSPGNTGELFF
NA,TRBJ2-5,TRBD1,TRBV7-8,TGTGCCAGCAGCTTAGCCAGGGGGCGAGAGACCCAGTACTTC,CASSLARGRETQYF
NA,TRBJ1-5,NA,TRBV15,TGTGCCACCAGCAGACCAGATCAGCCCCAGCATTTT,CATSRPDQPQHF
NA,TRBJ2-7,TRBD2,TRBV6-1,TGTGCCAGCAGTGCCTTCCCTAGCGGGAGCCACGAGCAGTACTTC,CASSAFPSGSHEQYF
NA,TRBJ1-1,NA,TRBV6-5,TGTGCCAGCAGTTTCCGAAGCCGCACTGAAGCTTTCTTT,CASSFRSRTEAFF
NA,TRBJ2-3,NA,TRBV27,TGTGCCAGCCGCTCCCTCCGGGACACTTTCACAGATACGCAGTATTTT,CASRSLRDTFTDTQYF
few,TRBJ2-6,NA,TRBV5-1,TGCGCCACCGTGGCAGGGCCATCCTTCTCTGGGGCCAACGTCCTGACTTTC,CATVAGPSFSGANVLTF
few,TRBJ2-7,NA,TRBV28,TGTGCCAGCAGTTTAACAGGGTTCGGCGAGCAGTACTTC,CASSLTGFGEQYF
NA,TRBJ2-7,TRBD2,TRBV5-6,TGTGCCAGCAGCGCAGCCGGGACTAGCGGAGTTTACGAGCAGTACTTC,CASSAAGTSGVYEQYF
few,TRBJ2-5,NA,TRBV7-9,TGTGCCAGCAGCTCCCCGCGGGCCCGGGAGACCCAGTACTTC,CASSSPRARETQYF
NA,TRBJ1-1,TRBD1,TRBV9,TGTGCCAGCAGCGAGGGGGACAGGGGCGCTGAAGCTTTCTTT,CASSEGDRGAEAFF
NA,TRBJ2-5,NA,TRBV5-5,TGTGCCAGCAGCCCGGAAGAGACCCAGTACTTC,CASSPEETQYF
NA,TRBJ2-7,NA,TRBV19,TGTGCCAGTACCTCGGGATACGAGCAGTACTTC,CASTSGYEQYF
NA,TRBJ2-7,TRBD1,TRBV6-6,TGTGCCAGCAGCTACACAGGGGTCGAGCAGTACTTC,CASSYTGVEQYF
NA,TRBJ2-1,TRBD2,TRBV10-3,TGTGCCATCAGTGTCGCGACTAGCATCCCCAATGAGCAGTTCTTC,CAISVATSIPNEQFF
NA,TRBJ2-7,NA,TRBV10-1,TGCGCCAGCAGTGATCCCAGCGGCCGGTCCTACGAGCAGTACTTC,CASSDPSGRSYEQYF
NA,TRBJ2-1,TRBD2,TRBV7-9,TGTGCCAGCAGTCTTGCGGGAGTATTCTATGAGCAGTTCTTC,CASSLAGVFYEQFF
NA,TRBJ2-7,TRBD1,TRBV2,TGTGCCAGCAGTCAGACAGGGTACACCTACGAGCAGTACTTC,CASSQTGYTYEQYF
few,TRBJ2-1,NA,TRBV19,TGTGCCAGTAGTATAGCGGGGGTTCTCCCCAATGAGCAGTTCTTC,CASSIAGVLPNEQFF
NA,TRBJ2-7,NA,TRBV10-3,TGTGCCATCAGTTCCGGTTACGAGCAGTACTTC,CAISSGYEQYF
NA,TRBJ2-5,TRBD1,TRBV30,TGTGCCTGCGCGACAGGGTCTCTTTTTAAGACCCAGTACTTC,CACATGSLFKTQYF
NA,TRBJ2-7,TRBD2,TRBV19,TGTGCCAGTAGTCCGACTAGCGGGAGTCGGGGTGAGCAGTACTTC,CASSPTSGSRGEQYF
NA,TRBJ2-7,TRBD2,TRBV7-2,TGTGCCAGCAGCTTAGTCTCGCTAGCGGGAGGGCCCGAGCAGTACTTC,CASSLVSLAGGPEQYF
few,TRBJ2-3,TRBD2,TRBV7-9,TGTGCCAGCAGCTCTCCCGGGACTAGCGGGAGTATAACGCAGTATTTT,CASSSPGTSGSITQYF